Presented here are 5 T cell receptor beta chains from one specimen sequenced in a study of PD-1 blockade in classical Hodgkin lymphoma. Profiled with immunoSEQ multiplex PCR; TCRdb holds only in-frame clones, not every one. The data show about 13,000 clones, around 77% seen once. Each patient's relapse followed autologous stem cell transplantation, and brentuximab vedotin exposure varied. This material consisted of peripheral blood mononuclear cells (PBMCs), taken at baseline. These receptor sequences come from a human donor with classical Hodgkin lymphoma.

This rearrangement joins TRBV5-1 to TRBJ2-5; 9 bases fit TRBD2. V dropped 4 bases and J dropped 4; count of bases not matched to a gene: 11. The CDR3 sequence is 16 residues long. Looked up from germline, CDR1 is SGHRS and CDR2 is YFSETQ. CDR3 nucleotide sequence: TGCGCCAGCAGCCAAAATAGCGGGAGTGGTCCAGAGACCCAGTACTTC. Its protein is CASSQNSGSGPETQYF.

The chain uses TRBV9 and TRBJ2-5; 8 positions match TRBD2. The germline V gene has CDR1 SGDLS and CDR2 YYNGEE. The V and J ends lost 0 bases and 3 bases, in that order; junction bases with no gene match: 1. The CDR3 has 14 residues. CDR3 DNA: TGTGCCAGCAGCGTAGAGGGACTAGAAGAGACCCAGTACTTC. Encoded protein: CASSVEGLEETQYF.

The J gene is TRBJ2-7, the V gene TRBV28, with a tentative D call TRBD1 (5 bases). The CDR3 spans 16 residues. Germline CDR1 is MDHEN and CDR2 is SYDVKM. The germline V and J ends were trimmed by 4 bases and 3 bases, with 19 bases remaining between them. For the CDR3, the DNA is TGTGCCAGCAGTTCCCGGCTCGGCAGGGTTGGCTACGAGCAGTACTTC. It encodes CASSSRLGRVGYEQYF.

The J gene is TRBJ2-1, the V gene TRBV4-2; D gene ambiguous. CDR1 and CDR2 (germline): LGHNA, YNFKEQ. The CDR3 spans 15 residues. Trimming took 1 base from V and 0 from J, leaving 7 bases between them. The CDR3 protein is CASSQVVDSYNEQFF. The DNA for the CDR3 is TGTGCCAGCAGCCAAGTAGTGGACTCCTACAATGAGCAGTTCTTC.

The V and J genes are TRBV14 and TRBJ2-3; 7 bases line up with TRBD2. The germline V gene encodes CDR1 SGHDN and CDR2 FVKESK. There are 13 residues in the CDR3. The ends lost 1 base at V and 9 bases at J; junction bases unmatched: 4. The CDR3 loop is CASSQVGTNTQYF. For the CDR3, the DNA is TGTGCCAGCAGCCAAGTTGGGACTAACACGCAGTATTTT.